These T cell receptor beta chains were read from a single sample in a study of T-cell reconstitution after alpha-beta-depleted transplantation in children. TCRdb analysed the PCR reads with MiXCR anew, one entry per CDR3 protein. The sample lists about 260,000 distinct CDR3 sequences, 7.5% to 9.5% occurring once. The specimen was PBMCs, mostly from graft donor cells, collected 180 days after TCRalphabeta/CD19-depleted stem cell transplant. These receptor sequences come from a male patient aged 10 to 17 who had a stem cell transplant for acute lymphoblastic leukemia, so the T cells may come from the graft donor. CDR3s include the opening cysteine and the closing phenylalanine or tryptophan. The D gene is left open where the match is weak. Rows give clone size only sometimes, using once, few, many, or a class for an expanded clone.

TRBJ1-1,TRBV6-6,-,many,TGTGCCAGCCGCACAGTGGTAGGGGCTTTCTTT,CASRTVVGAFF
TRBJ2-3,TRBV29-1,TRBD1,many,TGCAGCGTGGGAGACAGGGTGGGAAGCACAGATACGCAGTATTTT,CSVGDRVGSTDTQYF
TRBJ1-5,TRBV27,-,few,TGTGCCAGCAGTTTACGGGGCGGCTGGGGATATAGCAATCAGCCCCAGCATTTT,CASSLRGGWGYSNQPQHF
TRBJ2-3,TRBV4-2,-,many,TGTGCCAGCAGCCAAGATCGACGAGATACGCAGTATTTT,CASSQDRRDTQYF
TRBJ2-3,TRBV23-1,-,-,TGCGCCAGCAGTCAAGGAGGGGTGACGGGGAGCACAGATACGCAGTATTTT,CASSQGGVTGSTDTQYF
TRBJ2-1,TRBV5-6,TRBD2,-,TGTGCCAGCAGCTTCCGACTAGCGGGGGGTCTTGAGCAGTTCTTC,CASSFRLAGGLEQFF
TRBJ2-4,TRBV14,-,many,TGTGCCAGCAGCCTATTTAGTTGGAACATTCAGTACTTC,CASSLFSWNIQYF
TRBJ2-1,TRBV19,TRBD2,once,TGTGCCAGTAGTGTCAGTAGCGGGGTTCCCTACAATGAGCAGTTCTTC,CASSVSSGVPYNEQFF
TRBJ1-6,TRBV5-1,-,many,TGCGCCAGCAGCTTGGAACCGGATTCACCCCTCCACTTT,CASSLEPDSPLHF
TRBJ1-1,TRBV29-1,-,many,TGCAGCCTAACACCTATGAACACTGAAGCTTTCTTT,CSLTPMNTEAFF
TRBJ1-2,TRBV7-6,-,-,TGTGCCAGCAGCTTAGACGGTACGCCTTCTGGGGGCTACACCTTC,CASSLDGTPSGGYTF
TRBJ2-3,TRBV11-3,TRBD1,once,TGTGCCAGCAGCTGGGACAGTAGGGATACGCAGTATTTT,CASSWDSRDTQYF
TRBJ2-2,TRBV29-1,-,many,TGCAGCGTTGCCGAGACCGGGGAGCTGTTTTTT,CSVAETGELFF
TRBJ2-7,TRBV11-1,TRBD1,many,TGTGCCAGCAGCAAAATATTATCCCGGGACAGGGGAGCCTACGAGCAGTACTTC,CASSKILSRDRGAYEQYF
TRBJ1-5,TRBV5-6,-,many,TGTGCCAGCAGCTTGGGCGCCCTTTCCTATCAGCCCCAGCATTTT,CASSLGALSYQPQHF
TRBJ2-3,TRBV5-6,TRBD2,many,TGTGCCAGCAGCTTTAGCCTAGCGGGGCGCACAGATACGCAGTATTTT,CASSFSLAGRTDTQYF
TRBJ2-3,TRBV27,TRBD1,many,TGTGCCAGCCGTATGACAGGGTCATTTGCAGATACGCAGTATTTT,CASRMTGSFADTQYF
TRBJ1-3,TRBV29-1,-,many,TGCAGCGGACAGTTTGGAAACACCATATATTTT,CSGQFGNTIYF
TRBJ1-1,TRBV7-2,-,many,TGTGCTAGCAGCCCCAGGGACCGGGGAAAAAGCACTGAAGCTTTCTTT,CASSPRDRGKSTEAFF
TRBJ2-3,TRBV11-2,-,many,TGTGCCAGCAGCTTAATTTTATCAGGACCAACAGATACGCAGTATTTT,CASSLILSGPTDTQYF
TRBJ2-5,TRBV19,-,-,TGTGCCAGTAGTAAGTACACCCAAGAGACCCAGTACTTC,CASSKYTQETQYF
TRBJ2-3,TRBV9,-,many,TGTGCCAGCAGCGTAGATGGGGCAAGCACAGATACGCAGTATTTT,CASSVDGASTDTQYF
TRBJ2-1,TRBV15,-,-,TGTGCCACCAGCAGAGATAGCCGCGGAGCCTACAATGAGCAGTTCTTC,CATSRDSRGAYNEQFF
TRBJ2-1,TRBV28,TRBD2,many,TGTGCCAGCAGTATCAATATAGCGGGGGCTAGGGATGAGCAGTTCTTC,CASSINIAGARDEQFF
TRBJ2-1,TRBV12-3/TRBV12-4,TRBD2,-,TGTGCCAGCAGTTTAGGGGGACTAGCGGGGGTACACGACAATGAGCAGTTCTTC,CASSLGGLAGVHDNEQFF
TRBJ1-6,TRBV16,TRBD1,many,TGTGCCAGCAGCCAATTCGACAGGGGGCAAAATTCACCCCTCCACTTT,CASSQFDRGQNSPLHF
TRBJ2-2,TRBV5-1,TRBD1,many,TGCGCCAGCAGCTCCTCCCAGACAGGGTGGAGGAACACCGGGGAGCTGTTTTTT,CASSSSQTGWRNTGELFF
TRBJ1-2,TRBV12-3/TRBV12-4,TRBD1,many,TGTGCCAGCAGTAAATGGGACAGGACTAACTATGGCTACACCTTC,CASSKWDRTNYGYTF
TRBJ1-6,TRBV28,-,many,TGTGCCAGCAGTTTCGGGGGCTCCTATAATTCACCCCTCCACTTT,CASSFGGSYNSPLHF
TRBJ1-1,TRBV2,TRBD1,few,TGTGCCAGCACCCTCCGGTCGGGACAGGGTTTTGAAGCTTTCTTT,CASTLRSGQGFEAFF
TRBJ2-1,TRBV14,TRBD2,-,TGTGCCAGCAGCCAAGTTGCTCGCGGGAGGCCTCTTTACAATGAGCAGTTCTTC,CASSQVARGRPLYNEQFF
TRBJ1-2,TRBV10-2,-,many,TGCGCCAGCAGTGAGGCCAGTGAAGGCTACACCTTC,CASSEASEGYTF
TRBJ2-1,TRBV29-1,-,many,TGCAGCGTTATCTTCCGGGACACCTACAATGAGCAGTTCTTC,CSVIFRDTYNEQFF
TRBJ2-5,TRBV5-8,TRBD2,-,TGTGCCAGCAGCCCACTAGCGGGAGGGGAGACCCACTACTTC,CASSPLAGGETHYF